Following are 6 T cell receptor beta chains from one sample sequenced in a study of blood T cells in healthy people across ages. A J-beta primer mix and a sample-barcoded 5' primer were used in a second PCR of roughly 7 to 12 cycles. TCRdb reprocessed the 5' RACE reads via MiXCR and lists one record per CDR3 protein. The sample lists approximately 690,000 distinct CDR3 sequences, approximately 59% occurring once. The specimen was blood. These receptors were taken from a man in his 60s in good health.

The rearrangement uses TRBV4-1 and TRBJ2-1, with TRBD2 identical over 10 bases. The CDR3 runs 16 residues. The germline gives CDR1 MGHRA, CDR2 YSYEKL. The J segment lost 4 bases and the V segment lost 2 bases, leaving 5 bases of the junction unmatched. The CDR3 DNA follows: TGCGCCAGCAGCCAATGGGAGCGGGGGGGTTACAATGAGCAGTTCTTC. It is translated as CASSQWERGGYNEQFF.

The chain couples TRBV2 to TRBJ2-1; 13 bases fit TRBD2. The CDR3 is made up of 16 amino acids. V was pared by 6 bases and J by 9 bases, with 11 bases of the junction left unmatched. Looked up from germline, CDR1 is SNHLY and CDR2 is FYNNEI. CDR3 sequence: CASRLLAGGHWGEQFF. CDR3 bases: TGTGCCAGCAGGCTACTAGCGGGGGGGCACTGGGGTGAGCAGTTCTTC. Based on the CDR3 plus reference TRBV2 and TRBJ2-1, the full variable domain is EPEVTQTPSHQVTQMGQEVILRCVPISNHLYFYWYRQILGQKVEFLVSFYNNEISEKSEIFDDQFSVERPDGSNFTLKIRSTKLEDSAMYFCASRLLAGGHWGEQFFGPGTRLTVL.

The rearrangement links TRBV20-1 to TRBJ1-6; D not certain. The CDR3 loop spans 14 amino acids. Germline CDR1 is DFQATT and CDR2 is SNEGSKA (reference sequence). The V end lost 5 bases, the J end lost 4 bases, and 12 bases lay between the germline ends. Here the CDR3 DNA reads TGCAGTGCTGGATCGGGCCCTTATAATTCACCCCTCCACTTT. Translation gives CSAGSGPYNSPLHF.

The chain employs TRBV12-3 or TRBV12-4 and TRBJ2-2; TRBD1 is a possible D gene (5 bases). CDR3 length equals 16 residues. The V gene lost 3 bases and the J gene lost 0 bases, with 11 bases spanning the gap. The CDR3 nucleotides are TGTGCCAGCAGTTTTTCGGCAGGGTCGAACACCGGGGAGCTGTTTTTT. Amino acids: CASSFSAGSNTGELFF.

The chain joins TRBV4-1 to TRBJ2-7, with TRBD1 matching 9 bases. CDR3 length equals 16 residues. V was pared by 1 base and J by 0 bases, with 4 bases of the junction left unmatched. CDR1 MGHRA and CDR2 YSYEKL come from the germline V gene. The CDR3 coding sequence is TGCGCCAGCAGCCAAGTCAGGACAGGGGCCTCCTACGAGCAGTACTTC. Translating gives CASSQVRTGASYEQYF.

The chain is built from TRBV9 and TRBJ2-4, with a tentative D call TRBD1 (5 bases). Germline values: CDR1 SGDLS, CDR2 YYNGEE. V lost 4 bases, J lost 8 bases, and 16 bases lay in between. This CDR3 region has 14 residues. Here the CDR3 reads CASSPQTGRDIQYF. Here the CDR3 DNA reads TGTGCCAGCAGCCCACAGACTGGCAGGGACATTCAGTACTTC.